This entry features one T cell receptor (beta chain) sequence. Germline and junction disagree at one end, which may indicate a read error. The entry originates in a study of cytomegalovirus exposure and HLA in healthy donors. In germline, CDR1 is SQVTM, CDR2 ANQGSEA. CDR3 length equals 14 residues. The study ran its PCR with 60 Vbeta and 13 Jbeta primers. Produced via immunoSEQ multiplex PCR; TCRdb's table is partial and in-frame only. The table records about 190,000 clones, roughly 73% of them present only once. The TCR originated in a woman in her 30s in good health and CMV-seronegative. The genes are TRBV29-1 and TRBJ2-1, with 7 bases fitting TRBD2. Sequenced material: PBMCs. This CDR3 is CSVKRASGGDEQLF. CDR3 nucleotides: TGCAGCGTTAAGAGGGCTAGCGGAGGGGATGAGCAGCTCTTC.